The rows below give T cell receptor beta chains drawn from one sample of a study of cytomegalovirus exposure and HLA in healthy donors. The table came from immunoSEQ multiplex PCR; TCRdb's copy has only in-frame clones and leaves some out. Of fewer than 130,000 clones in the sample, around three quarters were seen once. The sequenced sample was PBMCs. All receptors come from a woman aged 30 to 39 in good health and CMV-seronegative. Both conserved end residues are part of each CDR3. A D gene is named only where the DNA matches it firmly. A row's size may be missing; if present it is once, few, many or a size class.

d_gene: TRBD1
abundance: -
v_gene: TRBV2
j_gene: TRBJ1-5
CDR3nt: TGTGCCAGCACAGGACAGGGAAATCAGCCCCAGCATTTT
CDR3aa: CASTGQGNQPQHF

d_gene: TRBD2
abundance: -
v_gene: TRBV7-6
j_gene: TRBJ2-3
CDR3nt: TGTGCCAGCAGCTTAGATGTAGCGGGAGGGCCCGCAGATACGCAGTATTTT
CDR3aa: CASSLDVAGGPADTQYF

d_gene: -
abundance: -
v_gene: TRBV10-1
j_gene: TRBJ1-6
CDR3nt: TGCGCCAACCGGACAGCTTATAATTCACCCCTCCACTTT
CDR3aa: CANRTAYNSPLHF

d_gene: -
abundance: -
v_gene: TRBV29-1
j_gene: TRBJ2-5
CDR3nt: TGCAGCGTTGGGCAGACGGGGAAGACCCAGTACTTC
CDR3aa: CSVGQTGKTQYF

d_gene: TRBD2
abundance: -
v_gene: TRBV5-1
j_gene: TRBJ2-2
CDR3nt: TGCGCCAGCAGCAAACTAGCGGGGGGGTACACCGGGGAGCTGTTTTTT
CDR3aa: CASSKLAGGYTGELFF

d_gene: -
abundance: -
v_gene: TRBV6-5
j_gene: TRBJ2-7
CDR3nt: TGTGCCAGCAGTTACGCACAGGTCGGCTACGAGCAGTACTTC
CDR3aa: CASSYAQVGYEQYF

d_gene: TRBD1
abundance: -
v_gene: TRBV5-8
j_gene: TRBJ1-6
CDR3nt: TGTGCCAGCAGCCGGGGACAGAATAATTCACCCCTCCACTTT
CDR3aa: CASSRGQNNSPLHF

d_gene: TRBD2
abundance: -
v_gene: TRBV7-2
j_gene: TRBJ2-5
CDR3nt: TGTGCCAGCAGCCCGCCGGGACTAGCGGGAGGATCCCAAGAGACCCAGTACTTC
CDR3aa: CASSPPGLAGGSQETQYF

d_gene: -
abundance: -
v_gene: TRBV6-1
j_gene: TRBJ1-2
CDR3nt: TGTGCCAGCAGTGAAGCTCAGGCTTCCTATGGCTACACCTTC
CDR3aa: CASSEAQASYGYTF

d_gene: -
abundance: -
v_gene: TRBV27
j_gene: TRBJ1-1
CDR3nt: TGTGCCAGCAGTGACGGAGGGCTCGGCACTGAAGCTTTCTTT
CDR3aa: CASSDGGLGTEAFF

d_gene: TRBD1
abundance: -
v_gene: TRBV6-6
j_gene: TRBJ2-5
CDR3nt: TGTGCCAGCAGTCAAACAGGGGAGTGGGAGACCCAGTACTTC
CDR3aa: CASSQTGEWETQYF

d_gene: -
abundance: -
v_gene: TRBV10-1
j_gene: TRBJ1-2
CDR3nt: TGCGCCAGCAGTGAGTCACTCTTCCCAGGCTACACCTTC
CDR3aa: CASSESLFPGYTF

d_gene: TRBD2
abundance: few
v_gene: TRBV19
j_gene: TRBJ2-1
CDR3nt: TGTGCCAGCCGGACTAGCGGGGGGGCCGTGAGTGAGCAGTTCTTC
CDR3aa: CASRTSGGAVSEQFF

d_gene: TRBD1
abundance: once
v_gene: TRBV25-1
j_gene: TRBJ2-7
CDR3nt: TGTGCCAGCAGTGGACAGGGGGGGCCCTACGAGCAGTACTTC
CDR3aa: CASSGQGGPYEQYF

d_gene: TRBD1
abundance: -
v_gene: TRBV5-1
j_gene: TRBJ1-1
CDR3nt: TGCGCCAGCAGCTTATCCGGGACAGACGGGAACACTGAAGCTTTCTTT
CDR3aa: CASSLSGTDGNTEAFF

d_gene: -
abundance: -
v_gene: TRBV30
j_gene: TRBJ2-7
CDR3nt: TGTGCCGGCGGCTGGAGAGCCTACGAGCAGTACTTC
CDR3aa: CAGGWRAYEQYF

d_gene: -
abundance: -
v_gene: TRBV13
j_gene: TRBJ2-5
CDR3nt: TGTGCCAGCAGCTTAGGAGGGGCGGTACAAGAGACCCAGTACTTC
CDR3aa: CASSLGGAVQETQYF

d_gene: -
abundance: -
v_gene: TRBV6-1
j_gene: TRBJ2-1
CDR3nt: TGTGCCAGCAGTCTAAGAGGGGGGGCCTACAATGAGCAGTTCTTC
CDR3aa: CASSLRGGAYNEQFF

d_gene: -
abundance: -
v_gene: TRBV4-3
j_gene: TRBJ2-7
CDR3nt: TGCGCCAGCAGCCAAGATACAGGTCGGGAGCAGTACTTC
CDR3aa: CASSQDTGREQYF

d_gene: -
abundance: -
v_gene: TRBV19
j_gene: TRBJ2-2
CDR3nt: TGTGCCAGTAGTAGTCTCGGCACCGGGGAGCTGTTTTTT
CDR3aa: CASSSLGTGELFF

d_gene: -
abundance: -
v_gene: TRBV6-6
j_gene: TRBJ1-1
CDR3nt: TGTGCCAGCAGCGACGGGGGAGCAACTGAAGCTTTCTTT
CDR3aa: CASSDGGATEAFF

d_gene: TRBD2
abundance: -
v_gene: TRBV5-1
j_gene: TRBJ2-1
CDR3nt: TGCGCCAGCAGCTCAACATTAGCGGGAGGCTCCTACAATGAGCAGTTCTTC
CDR3aa: CASSSTLAGGSYNEQFF

d_gene: TRBD2
abundance: -
v_gene: TRBV2
j_gene: TRBJ2-2
CDR3nt: TGTGCCAGCAGTACTAGCGGGGGTTCCTTGAACACCGGGGAGCTGTTTTTT
CDR3aa: CASSTSGGSLNTGELFF

d_gene: -
abundance: -
v_gene: TRBV28
j_gene: TRBJ1-2
CDR3nt: TGTGCCAGCAGTTTCCTCAACTATGGCTACACCTTC
CDR3aa: CASSFLNYGYTF

d_gene: TRBD2
abundance: -
v_gene: TRBV4-2
j_gene: TRBJ2-2
CDR3nt: TGTGCCAGCAGCCCCGTAGCGGGGGGGGCCGGGGAGCTGTTTTTT
CDR3aa: CASSPVAGGAGELFF

d_gene: -
abundance: -
v_gene: TRBV28
j_gene: TRBJ2-1
CDR3nt: TGTGCCAGCAGTTTAGAGGACTTCGGCTACAATGAGCAGTTCTTC
CDR3aa: CASSLEDFGYNEQFF

d_gene: TRBD2
abundance: -
v_gene: TRBV19
j_gene: TRBJ2-6
CDR3nt: TGTGCCAGTAGCCCATGGACTAGCGGGCTCACAGGAGGGGCCAACGTCCTGACTTTC
CDR3aa: CASSPWTSGLTGGANVLTF

d_gene: TRBD1
abundance: -
v_gene: TRBV6-5
j_gene: TRBJ2-1
CDR3nt: TGTGCCAGCACCGGACAGGGGTCCTACAATGAGCAGTTCTTC
CDR3aa: CASTGQGSYNEQFF

d_gene: TRBD2
abundance: -
v_gene: TRBV7-9
j_gene: TRBJ2-7
CDR3nt: TGTGCCAGCAGCCAGCTAGCGGGATCCCACGAGCAGTACTTC
CDR3aa: CASSQLAGSHEQYF

d_gene: TRBD2
abundance: -
v_gene: TRBV28
j_gene: TRBJ2-1
CDR3nt: TGTGCCAGCAGTTTCGTCCTAGCGGCCGGCCGCCGCCATGAGCAGTTCTTC
CDR3aa: CASSFVLAAGRRHEQFF

d_gene: TRBD1
abundance: few
v_gene: TRBV27
j_gene: TRBJ1-3
CDR3nt: TGTGCCAGCAGGGAGACAGGGGGAAACACCATATATTTT
CDR3aa: CASRETGGNTIYF

d_gene: -
abundance: -
v_gene: TRBV6-6
j_gene: TRBJ2-7
CDR3nt: TGTGCCAGCAGTTCCCAACGGGAGCAGTACTTC
CDR3aa: CASSSQREQYF

d_gene: TRBD2
abundance: -
v_gene: TRBV7-6
j_gene: TRBJ2-1
CDR3nt: TGTGCCAGCAGCGAAGCCAACCTGATAGCGGGAGAGCAGTTCTTC
CDR3aa: CASSEANLIAGEQFF

d_gene: -
abundance: few
v_gene: TRBV18
j_gene: TRBJ1-1
CDR3nt: TGTGCCAGCTCTGGACAGAAGAACACTGAAGCTTTCTTT
CDR3aa: CASSGQKNTEAFF

d_gene: TRBD1
abundance: -
v_gene: TRBV7-2
j_gene: TRBJ1-2
CDR3nt: TGTGCCAGCAGCAGGGACGGGACAGGGGAAGATGGCTACACCTTC
CDR3aa: CASSRDGTGEDGYTF

d_gene: -
abundance: once
v_gene: TRBV4-2
j_gene: TRBJ1-2
CDR3nt: TGTGCCAGCCGGCCGAAAATACAGTTTGTTAACTATGGCTACACCTTC
CDR3aa: CASRPKIQFVNYGYTF

d_gene: -
abundance: -
v_gene: TRBV7-9
j_gene: TRBJ2-3
CDR3nt: TGTGCCAGCAGCTTAGGAGGCACAGATACGCAGTATTTT
CDR3aa: CASSLGGTDTQYF